Described below is a single T cell receptor beta chain sequence and its context. This is likely an artifact of a read error, given a far larger clone one base away. This sample is part of a study of regulatory T cells in long-lasting Graves disease. Regarding time point: newly diagnosed GD, antithyroid drugs for less than 3 months. The authors made the TCR library using RNA they extracted from PBMCs. TCR beta libraries were built with iRepertoire HTBI primers and Arm-PCR of CDR3 regions. Using its own MiXCR run on the multiplex PCR reads, TCRdb lists one record per CDR3 protein. The sample shows approximately 350,000 distinct CDR3 sequences, 15% to 20% of them seen only once. The CDR3 runs 18 residues. The junction had 18 bases not matched to a gene; V was cut back by 4 bases and J by 7 bases. Per germline, CDR1 LGHDT and CDR2 YNNKEL (reference sequence). The same sample was also studied in work on T cells in Graves' hyperthyroidism and ophthalmopathy. This second report adds: Patients aged 18 to 65 had newly diagnosed hyperthyroidism of under 2 months' duration. The study used the HTBI primer set for a first-round RT-PCR of the TCR CDR3. Blood also held most thyroid clonotypes expanded beyond 0.001. Using 13 V-J features, a model discriminated ophthalmopathy from stable hyperthyroidism.

The V gene is TRBV3-1, the J gene TRBJ2-7; 11 bases are shared with TRBD2. This clonotype originated in a woman aged 18-29 years with Graves disease. The sample consisted of peripheral blood mononuclear cells (PBMCs), taken at new diagnosis, from a patient treated with antithyroid drugs. DNA of the CDR3: TGTGCCAGCAGCCGGATTATAGCGGGGGGGCGAGAGGGAAATGAGCAGTACTTC. It specifies CASSRIIAGGREGNEQYF.